Below, one T cell receptor beta chain is given with its context. Its cognate antigen is unknown. This record comes from a study of cytomegalovirus exposure and HLA in healthy donors. The PCR ran on 60 Vbeta and 13 Jbeta primers. Clones were sequenced by immunoSEQ multiplex PCR, and TCRdb holds only the in-frame ones, with some missing. The sample has over 100,000 clones, roughly 70% seen once; the top ten hold about 5.7%. V was pared by 4 bases and J by 8 bases, with 6 bases of the junction left unmatched. CDR3 length equals 13 residues. Germline CDR1 reads SGHTA; CDR2 reads FQGNSA. Broader study findings: The listing of fewer than 200 TCR beta chains classed them as cytomegalovirus-associated. Later work showed greater clonal expansion in HLA-associated TCR beta chains than in equally common others. Some V segments (TRBV6-2 and TRBV6-3 among them) were excluded as indistinguishable.

Sequencing input: PBMCs. This sequence joins TRBV7-2 and TRBJ1-2, with TRBD1 matching over 8 bases. The TCR was taken from a woman in her 70s in good health and CMV-seropositive. DNA of the CDR3: TGTGCCAGCAGCTCAGGGGGCAGGAACGGCTACACCTTC. This gives the protein CASSSGGRNGYTF. Full variable domain (rest looked up from reference TRBV7-2 and TRBJ1-2): GAGVSQSPSNKVTEKGKDVELRCDPISGHTALYWYRQSLGQGLEFLIYFQGNSAPDKSGLPSDRFSAERTGGSVSTLTIQRTQQEDSAVYLCASSSGGRNGYTFGSGTRLTVV.